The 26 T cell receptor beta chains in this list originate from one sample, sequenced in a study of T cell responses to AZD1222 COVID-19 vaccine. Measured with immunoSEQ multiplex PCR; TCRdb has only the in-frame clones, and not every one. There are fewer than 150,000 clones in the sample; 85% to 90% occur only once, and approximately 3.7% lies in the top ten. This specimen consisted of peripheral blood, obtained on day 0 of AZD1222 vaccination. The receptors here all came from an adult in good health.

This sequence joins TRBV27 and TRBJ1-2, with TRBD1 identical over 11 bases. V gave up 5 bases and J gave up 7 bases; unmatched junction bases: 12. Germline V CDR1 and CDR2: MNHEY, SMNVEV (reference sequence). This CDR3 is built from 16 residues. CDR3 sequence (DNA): TGTGCCAGCAGTCTACTCGGACAGGGGGCCTTGGGTGGCTACACCTTC. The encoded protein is CASSLLGQGALGGYTF.

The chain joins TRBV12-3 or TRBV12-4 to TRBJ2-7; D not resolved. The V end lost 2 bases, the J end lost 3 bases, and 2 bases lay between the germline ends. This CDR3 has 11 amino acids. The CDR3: CASSLNYEQYF. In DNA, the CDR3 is TGTGCCAGCAGTTTAAACTACGAGCAGTACTTC.

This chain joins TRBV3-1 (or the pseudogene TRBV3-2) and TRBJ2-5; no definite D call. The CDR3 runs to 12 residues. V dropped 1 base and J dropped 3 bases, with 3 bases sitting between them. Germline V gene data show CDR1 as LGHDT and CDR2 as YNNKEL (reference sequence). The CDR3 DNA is TGTGCCAGCAGCCAAGCCGAAGAGACCCAGTACTTC. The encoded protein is CASSQAEETQYF.

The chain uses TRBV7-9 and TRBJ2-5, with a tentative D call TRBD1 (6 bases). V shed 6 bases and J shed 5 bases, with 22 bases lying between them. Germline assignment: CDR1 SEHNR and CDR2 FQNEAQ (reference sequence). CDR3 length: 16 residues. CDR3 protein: CASRPRDISLSETQYF. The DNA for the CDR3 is TGTGCCAGCAGACCCCGGGACATATCTTTATCGGAGACCCAGTACTTC.

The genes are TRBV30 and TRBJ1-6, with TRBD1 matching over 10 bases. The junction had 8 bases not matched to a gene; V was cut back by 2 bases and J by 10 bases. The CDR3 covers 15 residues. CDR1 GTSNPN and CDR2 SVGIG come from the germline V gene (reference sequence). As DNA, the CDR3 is TGTGCCTGGAGTAACACCGGGACAGGGGAGTCACCCCTCCACTTT. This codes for CAWSNTGTGESPLHF. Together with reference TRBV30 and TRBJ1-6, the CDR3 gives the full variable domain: SQTIHQWPATLVQPVGSPLSLECTVEGTSNPNLYWYRQAAGRGLQLLFYSVGIGQISSEVPQNLSASRPQDRQFILSSKKLLLSDSGFYLCAWSNTGTGESPLHFGNGTRLTVT.

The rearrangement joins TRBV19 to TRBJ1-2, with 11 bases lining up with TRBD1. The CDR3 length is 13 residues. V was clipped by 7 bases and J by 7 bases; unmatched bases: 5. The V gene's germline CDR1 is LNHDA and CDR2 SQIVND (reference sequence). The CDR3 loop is CASTGQGAGGYTF. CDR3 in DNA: TGTGCCAGTACCGGACAGGGGGCCGGTGGCTACACCTTC.

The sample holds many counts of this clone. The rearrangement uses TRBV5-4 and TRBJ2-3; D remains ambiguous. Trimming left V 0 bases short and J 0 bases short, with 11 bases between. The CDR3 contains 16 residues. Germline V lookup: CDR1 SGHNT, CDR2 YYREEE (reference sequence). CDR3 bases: TGTGCCAGCAGCTTGGGCGCGGCCCTTAGCACAGATACGCAGTATTTT. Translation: CASSLGAALSTDTQYF.

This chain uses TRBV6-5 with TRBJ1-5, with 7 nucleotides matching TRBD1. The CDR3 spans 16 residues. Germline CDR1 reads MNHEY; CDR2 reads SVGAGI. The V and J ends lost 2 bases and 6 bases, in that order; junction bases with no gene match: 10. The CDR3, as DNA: TGTGCCAGCAGTTACAGAGACCTGACAGGGAGTCAGCCCCAGCATTTT. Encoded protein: CASSYRDLTGSQPQHF.

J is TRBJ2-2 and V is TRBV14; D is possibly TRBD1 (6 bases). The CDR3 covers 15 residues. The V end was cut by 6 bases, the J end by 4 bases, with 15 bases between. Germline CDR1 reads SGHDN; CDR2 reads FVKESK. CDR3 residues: CASRRTGSGTGELFF. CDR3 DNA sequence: TGTGCCAGCAGACGTACAGGGTCGGGCACCGGGGAGCTGTTTTTT.

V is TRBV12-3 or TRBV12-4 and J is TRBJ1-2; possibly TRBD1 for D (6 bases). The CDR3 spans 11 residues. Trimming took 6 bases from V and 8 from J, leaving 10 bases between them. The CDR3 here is CASSRTEGYTF. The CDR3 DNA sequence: TGTGCCAGCAGCCGGACAGAAGGCTACACCTTC.

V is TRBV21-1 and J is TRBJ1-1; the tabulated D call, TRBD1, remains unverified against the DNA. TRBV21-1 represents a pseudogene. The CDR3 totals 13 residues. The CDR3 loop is CASNREMNTEAFF. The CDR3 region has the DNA TGTGCCAGCAACAGGGAAATGAACACTGAAGCTTTCTTT.

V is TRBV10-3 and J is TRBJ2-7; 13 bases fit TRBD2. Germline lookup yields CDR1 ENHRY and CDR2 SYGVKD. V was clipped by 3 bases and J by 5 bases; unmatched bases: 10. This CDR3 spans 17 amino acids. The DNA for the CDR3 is TGTGCCATCAGTGATGGGACTAGCGGGACCGCGAGTGACGAGCAGTACTTC. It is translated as CAISDGTSGTASDEQYF.

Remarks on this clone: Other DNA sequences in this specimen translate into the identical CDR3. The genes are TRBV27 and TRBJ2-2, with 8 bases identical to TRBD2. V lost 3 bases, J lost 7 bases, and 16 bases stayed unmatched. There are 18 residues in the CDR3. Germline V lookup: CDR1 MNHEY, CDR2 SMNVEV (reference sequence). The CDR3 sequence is CASSFDRGPPRGGGELFF. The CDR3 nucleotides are TGTGCCAGCAGTTTCGACCGGGGCCCCCCCCGGGGGGGCGGGGAGCTGTTTTTT.

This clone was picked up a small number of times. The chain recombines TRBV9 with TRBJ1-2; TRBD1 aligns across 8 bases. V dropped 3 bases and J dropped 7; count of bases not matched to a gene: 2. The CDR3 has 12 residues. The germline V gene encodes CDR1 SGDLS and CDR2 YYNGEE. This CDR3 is CASSGGTGGYTF. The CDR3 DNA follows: TGTGCCAGCAGCGGAGGGACAGGTGGCTACACCTTC. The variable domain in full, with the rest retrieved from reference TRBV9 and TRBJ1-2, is DSGVTQTPKHLITATGQRVTLRCSPRSGDLSVYWYQQSLDQGLQFLIQYYNGEERAKGNILERFSAQQFPDLHSELNLSSLELGDSALYFCASSGGTGGYTFGSGTRLTVV.

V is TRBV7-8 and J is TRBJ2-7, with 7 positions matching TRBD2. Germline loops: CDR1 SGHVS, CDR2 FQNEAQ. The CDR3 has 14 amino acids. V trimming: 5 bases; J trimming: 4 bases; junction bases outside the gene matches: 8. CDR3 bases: TGTGCCAGCAGCCGAGGGGAGGGGCTGTACGAGCAGTACTTC. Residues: CASSRGEGLYEQYF.

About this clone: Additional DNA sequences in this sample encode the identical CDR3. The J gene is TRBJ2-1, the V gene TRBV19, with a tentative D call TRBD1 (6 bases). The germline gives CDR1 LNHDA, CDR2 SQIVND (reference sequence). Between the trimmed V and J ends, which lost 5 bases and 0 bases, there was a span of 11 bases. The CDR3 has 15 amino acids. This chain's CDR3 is CASSVDRSSYNEQFF. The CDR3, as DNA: TGTGCCAGTAGTGTGGACAGAAGCTCCTACAATGAGCAGTTCTTC.

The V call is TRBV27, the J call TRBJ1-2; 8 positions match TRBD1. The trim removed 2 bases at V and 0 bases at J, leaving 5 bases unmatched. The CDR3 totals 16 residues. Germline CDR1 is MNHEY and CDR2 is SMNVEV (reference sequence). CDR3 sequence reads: CASSLVRGPTNYGYTF. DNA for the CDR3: TGTGCCAGCAGTTTAGTCAGGGGGCCTACTAACTATGGCTACACCTTC.

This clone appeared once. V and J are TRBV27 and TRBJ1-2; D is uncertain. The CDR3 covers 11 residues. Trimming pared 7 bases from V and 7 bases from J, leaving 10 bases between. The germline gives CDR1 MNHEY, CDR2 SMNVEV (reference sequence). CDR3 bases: TGTGCCAGCATGTCGGGAACTGGCTACACCTTC. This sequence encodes CASMSGTGYTF.

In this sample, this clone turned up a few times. DNA for the CDR3: TGTGCCAGCAGCCAAGTCGCTGGGGCGGACACTGAAGCTTTCTTT. It specifies CASSQVAGADTEAFF. This chain connects TRBV14 to TRBJ1-1; maybe TRBD1 (5 bases). Trimming stripped 1 base from V and 3 bases from J, with 12 bases between. The CDR3 has 15 amino acids. The germline V gene has CDR1 SGHDN and CDR2 FVKESK. Supplemented by reference TRBV14 and TRBJ1-1, the full variable domain reads EAGVTQFPSHSVIEKGQTVTLRCDPISGHDNLYWYRRVMGKEIKFLLHFVKESKQDESGMPNNRFLAERTGGTYSTLKVQPAELEDSGVYFCASSQVAGADTEAFFGQGTRLTVV.

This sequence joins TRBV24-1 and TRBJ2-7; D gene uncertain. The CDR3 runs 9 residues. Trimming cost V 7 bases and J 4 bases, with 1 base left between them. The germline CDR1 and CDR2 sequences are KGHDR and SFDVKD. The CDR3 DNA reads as TGTGCCACCAGATACGAGCAGTACTTC. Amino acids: CATRYEQYF.

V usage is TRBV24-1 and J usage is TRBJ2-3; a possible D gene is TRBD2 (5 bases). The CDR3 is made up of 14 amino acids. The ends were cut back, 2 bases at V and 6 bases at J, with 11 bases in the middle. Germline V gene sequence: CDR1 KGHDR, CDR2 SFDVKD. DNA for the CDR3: TGTGCCACCAGTGATTCATGGAGGAGGGATACGCAGTATTTT. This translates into CATSDSWRRDTQYF.

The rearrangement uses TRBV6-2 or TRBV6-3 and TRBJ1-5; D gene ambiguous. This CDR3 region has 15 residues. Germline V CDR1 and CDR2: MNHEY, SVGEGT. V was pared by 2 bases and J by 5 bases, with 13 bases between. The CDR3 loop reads CASSYDREWYQPQHF. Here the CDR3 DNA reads TGTGCCAGCAGTTACGACCGGGAATGGTATCAGCCCCAGCATTTT.

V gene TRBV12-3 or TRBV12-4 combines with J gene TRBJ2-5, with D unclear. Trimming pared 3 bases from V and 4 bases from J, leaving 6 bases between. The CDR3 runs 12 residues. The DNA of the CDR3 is TGTGCCAGCAGTTTTCAGGCAGAGACCCAGTACTTC. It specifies CASSFQAETQYF.

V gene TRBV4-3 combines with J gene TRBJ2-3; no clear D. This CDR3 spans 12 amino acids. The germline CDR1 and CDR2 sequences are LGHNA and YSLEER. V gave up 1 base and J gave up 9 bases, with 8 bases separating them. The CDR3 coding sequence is TGCGCCAGCAGCCAAGGGATATCGACGCAGTATTTT. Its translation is CASSQGISTQYF.

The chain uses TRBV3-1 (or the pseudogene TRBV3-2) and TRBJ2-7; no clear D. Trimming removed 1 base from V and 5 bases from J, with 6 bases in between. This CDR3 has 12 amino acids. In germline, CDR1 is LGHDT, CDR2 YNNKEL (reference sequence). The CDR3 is CASSQAIHEQYF. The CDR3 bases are TGTGCCAGCAGCCAAGCGATCCACGAGCAGTACTTC.

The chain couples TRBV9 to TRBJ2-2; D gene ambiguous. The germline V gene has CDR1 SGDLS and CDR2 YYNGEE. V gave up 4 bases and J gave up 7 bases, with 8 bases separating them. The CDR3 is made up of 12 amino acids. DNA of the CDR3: TGTGCCAGCAGCCCGCGGTTCGGGGAGCTGTTTTTT. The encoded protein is CASSPRFGELFF. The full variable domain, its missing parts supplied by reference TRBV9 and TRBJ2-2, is DSGVTQTPKHLITATGQRVTLRCSPRSGDLSVYWYQQSLDQGLQFLIQYYNGEERAKGNILERFSAQQFPDLHSELNLSSLELGDSALYFCASSPRFGELFFGEGSRLTVL.